This T cell receptor (beta chain) appears in the sequencing data of a study of T-cell memory formation after mild COVID-19. Study-wide findings and caveats: CD4+ contracting clones were mainly CM and EM; CD8+ ones, EMRA. Pre-infection memory contained some responding clones, which suggested that cross-reactive memory had joined.

Deletions cut 4 bases from V and 4 bases from J, with 17 bases between. Germline values: CDR1 SGHRS, CDR2 YFSETQ. The length of the CDR3 is 15 residues. Turning to this clonotype: Its target is not known.

The 5'RACE method, run with constant-segment primers, produced TCR alpha and TCR beta cDNA libraries (carrying sample barcodes and UMIs). TCRdb itself ran the 5' RACE reads through MiXCR, one entry per CDR3 protein. The sample records more than 250,000 distinct CDR3 sequences, 16% being singletons. Source material: PBMCs or a T cell subset sorted from them (not recorded which). The rearrangement joins TRBV5-1 to TRBJ1-2; a possible D gene is TRBD1 (5 bases). This sequence was found in a man younger than 30 who had mild COVID-19 (a few samples of this study predate the infection). Cell type and time point are not known. CDR3 residues: CASSARGGVGYGYTF. Written as DNA, the CDR3 is TGCGCCAGCAGCGCCCGCGGGGGAGTGGGCTATGGCTACACCTTC.